Below are 6 T cell receptor beta chains sequenced from a single sample in a study of T cell responses to AZD1222 COVID-19 vaccine. Sequenced by immunoSEQ multiplex PCR; TCRdb stores in-frame clones only, minus some. The sample has over 100,000 clones, about 85% seen once. This specimen consisted of peripheral blood, obtained on day 0 of AZD1222 vaccination. The receptors shown here come from an adult in good health.

This clone has a single count. V is TRBV30 and J is TRBJ1-2; D is ambiguous. Germline CDR1 reads GTSNPN; CDR2 reads SVGIG (reference sequence). Between the trimmed V and J ends, which lost 0 bases and 3 bases, there was a span of 14 bases. CDR3 length: 15 residues. This CDR3 is CAWSVNEQLHYGYTF. As DNA, the CDR3 is TGTGCCTGGAGTGTAAATGAACAACTGCACTATGGCTACACCTTC.

The rearrangement links TRBV10-3 to TRBJ1-3, with D unresolved. Germline V CDR1 and CDR2: ENHRY, SYGVKD. Trimming stripped 0 bases from V and 4 bases from J, with 1 base between. The CDR3 is 12 residues long. CDR3 coding DNA: TGTGCCATCAGTGAGTCGGGAAACACCATATATTTT. Amino acid sequence: CAISESGNTIYF.

The V and J genes are TRBV5-1 and TRBJ2-1, with 14 bases fitting TRBD2. Germline lookup yields CDR1 SGHRS and CDR2 YFSETQ. V lost 3 bases, J lost 13 bases, and 3 bases stayed unmatched. CDR3 length: 13 amino acids. The CDR3 sequence: CASSSGLAGGQFF. CDR3 nucleotide sequence: TGCGCCAGCAGCTCCGGACTAGCGGGAGGCCAGTTCTTC.

This clone has only one observation. The chain couples TRBV3-1 (or the pseudogene TRBV3-2) to TRBJ1-5, with no clear D. Germline V gives CDR1 LGHDT, CDR2 YNNKEL (reference sequence). V lost 1 base and J lost 4, with 8 bases in between. The CDR3 loop spans 14 amino acids. The CDR3 DNA sequence: TGTGCCAGCAGCCAAGGAACAGATAATCAGCCCCAGCATTTT. Its translation is CASSQGTDNQPQHF.

The V gene is TRBV9, the J gene TRBJ2-1; 9 nucleotides align to TRBD1. The CDR3 sequence is 16 residues long. The V gene end was trimmed by 0 bases and the J gene end by 8 bases; junction bases not matched to a gene: 9. Germline V lookup: CDR1 SGDLS, CDR2 YYNGEE. The CDR3 DNA reads TGTGCCAGCAGCGTAGCTATCGGGACAGGGAAGGATGAGCAGTTCTTC. This sequence encodes CASSVAIGTGKDEQFF. Combining the CDR3 with reference TRBV9 and TRBJ2-1 gives the whole variable domain DSGVTQTPKHLITATGQRVTLRCSPRSGDLSVYWYQQSLDQGLQFLIQYYNGEERAKGNILERFSAQQFPDLHSELNLSSLELGDSALYFCASSVAIGTGKDEQFFGPGTRLTVL.

The genes are TRBV5-4 and TRBJ1-1; possible D gene TRBD1, 6 bases. Trimming left V 2 bases short and J 4 bases short, with 9 bases between. Germline CDR1 SGHNT, CDR2 YYREEE (reference sequence). The CDR3 length is 13 residues. The CDR3 spells CASSFRGGTEAFF. The CDR3 coding sequence is TGTGCCAGCAGCTTTAGGGGGGGCACTGAAGCTTTCTTT.